These 20 T cell receptor beta chains were all obtained from the same sample, sequenced in a study of cytomegalovirus exposure and HLA in healthy donors. Amplification used 60 Vbeta primers and 13 Jbeta primers. Using immunoSEQ multiplex PCR, the repertoire was profiled, and TCRdb retains in-frame clones only, with some absent. The sample records fewer than 90,000 clones, roughly 80% being singletons. Input material: PBMCs. These receptors were collected from a woman aged 40 to 50 in good health and CMV-seropositive.

V gene TRBV7-3 combines with J gene TRBJ1-6, with TRBD1 identical over 9 bases. Per germline, CDR1 SGHTA and CDR2 FQGTGA. Trimming at V came to 5 bases and at J to 7 bases, leaving 3 bases not matched to a gene. The CDR3 is made up of 14 amino acids. The CDR3 coding sequence is TGTGCCAGCAGCGACGGGACAGGGAATTCACCCCTCCACTTT. This translates into CASSDGTGNSPLHF.

The rearrangement joins TRBV9 to TRBJ2-3; D may be TRBD1 (5 bases). This CDR3 region has 15 residues. Germline lookup yields CDR1 SGDLS and CDR2 YYNGEE. Between the trimmed V and J ends, which lost 3 bases and 1 base, there was a span of 12 bases. CDR3: CASSAGQGGTDTQYF. The DNA of the CDR3 is TGTGCCAGCAGCGCTGGGCAGGGCGGCACAGATACGCAGTATTTT.

The rearrangement joins TRBV19 to TRBJ2-7; perhaps TRBD1 as D (6 bases). Between the trimmed V and J ends, which lost 6 bases and 3 bases, there was a span of 12 bases. Germline V gives CDR1 LNHDA, CDR2 SQIVND (reference sequence). The CDR3 has 13 amino acids. CDR3 sequence (DNA): TGTGCCAGTAGCACAGGGCTAGGCTACGAGCAGTACTTC. Protein product: CASSTGLGYEQYF.

The chain carries TRBV10-1 and TRBJ2-3; tentatively, D is TRBD1 (6 bases). With 5 bases removed from V and 0 bases from J, the gap between germline ends came to 12 bases. This CDR3 contains 15 residues. Per the germline V gene, CDR1 is WNHNN and CDR2 is SYGVQD (reference sequence). The chain's CDR3 is CASSPHRASTDTQYF. DNA of the CDR3: TGCGCCAGCAGTCCGCACAGGGCTAGCACAGATACGCAGTATTTT.

This clone was seen only once. The rearrangement joins TRBV11-2 to TRBJ1-2; D might be TRBD1 (6 bases). CDR3 size: 13 residues. CDR1 and CDR2 from the germline V gene are SGHAT and FQNNGV. Trimming took off 5 bases at V and 4 bases at J, with 11 bases between the two ends. CDR3 DNA sequence: TGTGCCAGCAGCCCGGACAGTTTCTATGGCTACACCTTC. Protein: CASSPDSFYGYTF.

V and J are TRBV4-1 and TRBJ2-2, with 9 nucleotides matching TRBD1. Germline values: CDR1 MGHRA, CDR2 YSYEKL. This CDR3 region has 18 residues. V shed 1 base and J 0 bases; nucleotides not matched to a gene: 6. The CDR3 protein is CASSQGGRQGANTGELFF. Here the CDR3 DNA reads TGCGCCAGCAGCCAAGGTGGGAGACAGGGGGCGAACACCGGGGAGCTGTTTTTT.

J is TRBJ2-1 and V is TRBV7-9, with 9 bases lining up with TRBD1. This CDR3 region has 14 residues. The trim removed 4 bases at V and 8 bases at J, leaving 6 bases unmatched. From germline, CDR1 is SEHNR and CDR2 FQNEAQ (reference sequence). CDR3 nucleotides: TGTGCCAGCAGCTCGACAGGGGGGGTATATGAGCAGTTCTTC. It yields the protein CASSSTGGVYEQFF.

This clone was recorded a few times. V and J are TRBV7-8 and TRBJ1-2; 10 bases match TRBD1. Trimming took 5 bases from V and 11 from J; bases not matched to a gene: 11. The germline CDR1 and CDR2 sequences are SGHVS and FQNEAQ. This CDR3 region has 14 residues. DNA for the CDR3: TGTGCCAGCAGCCGGGACAGGGGTTCGAGGACGTACACCTTC. This translates into CASSRDRGSRTYTF.

The chain has TRBV6-5 and TRBJ1-1; a possible D gene is TRBD1 (5 bases). Germline-derived CDR1 and CDR2 are MNHEY and SVGAGI. The CDR3 totals 14 residues. Trimming shortened V by 2 bases and J by 1 base, and 8 bases separated the two germline ends. Here the CDR3 DNA reads TGTGCCAGCAGTTACAGGGGCCCGAACACTGAAGCTTTCTTT. Translating it yields CASSYRGPNTEAFF.

The chain uses TRBV10-3 and TRBJ2-1; 13 bases are a match to TRBD2. The CDR3 has 13 amino acids. CDR1 is ENHRY, CDR2 SYGVKD, per germline. V lost 11 bases and J lost 15; bases outside the gene matches: 13. CDR3 sequence: CAASATSGGFGFF. The CDR3 DNA reads TGTGCCGCCTCGGCGACTAGCGGGGGGTTCGGGTTCTTC.

This chain connects TRBV18 to TRBJ2-1; 9 bases match TRBD2. This CDR3 is 16 amino acids long. The germline CDR1 and CDR2 sequences are KGHSH and LQKENI. Trimming took 2 bases from V and 7 from J; bases not matched to a gene: 9. CDR3 region: CASSPGPPSGKNEQFF. The CDR3 coding sequence is TGTGCCAGCTCACCAGGTCCGCCTAGCGGGAAGAATGAGCAGTTCTTC.

The genes are TRBV6-5 and TRBJ1-5, with 7 positions matching TRBD1. CDR1 MNHEY and CDR2 SVGAGI come from the germline V gene. The CDR3 runs 14 residues. V was pared by 2 bases and J by 7 bases, with 5 bases of the junction left unmatched. The DNA of the CDR3 is TGTGCCAGCAGTTACAGAGGGGGCAGGCAGCCCCAGCATTTT. This translates into CASSYRGGRQPQHF.

The chain joins TRBV9 to TRBJ2-2; tentatively, D is TRBD2 (5 bases). The CDR3 contains 12 residues. The germline V and J ends were trimmed by 4 bases and 6 bases, with 7 bases remaining between them. CDR1 SGDLS and CDR2 YYNGEE come from the germline V gene. CDR3 nucleotide sequence: TGTGCCAGCAGCCTGGGAGCCGGGGAGCTGTTTTTT. It is translated as CASSLGAGELFF.

In its sample, this clone was seen a few times. CDR3 bases: TGTGCCAGTAGCGATCGGACAGGGGGGGTGTTAGACTATGGCTACACCTTC. This gives the protein CASSDRTGGVLDYGYTF. The chain combines TRBV19 with TRBJ1-2, with 10 bases aligning to TRBD1. This CDR3 comprises 17 residues. The germline V gene encodes CDR1 LNHDA and CDR2 SQIVND (reference sequence). Trimming took 6 bases from V and 3 from J; bases not matched to a gene: 13.

V and J are TRBV7-3 and TRBJ2-1; 7 nucleotides line up with TRBD1. V was clipped by 5 bases and J by 10 bases; unmatched bases: 8. In germline, CDR1 is SGHTA, CDR2 FQGTGA. The CDR3 is made up of 13 amino acids. The CDR3 DNA sequence: TGTGCCAGCAGCCCCTTATTAGGGGGCGAGCAGTTCTTC. Its protein is CASSPLLGGEQFF.

The V call is TRBV27, the J call TRBJ1-5, with TRBD1 identical over 7 bases. The ends lost 8 bases at V and 7 bases at J; junction bases unmatched: 2. CDR1 is MNHEY and CDR2 is SMNVEV in the germline V gene (reference sequence). The CDR3 is made up of 11 amino acids. This chain's CDR3 is CASYRGQPQHF. CDR3 coding DNA: TGTGCCAGCTACAGGGGACAGCCCCAGCATTTT.

The chain combines TRBV7-9 with TRBJ2-1, with 14 bases that match TRBD2. Unmatched junction bases numbered 17, after V lost 4 bases and J lost 12 bases. The CDR3 has 18 amino acids. Germline CDR1 SEHNR, CDR2 FQNEAQ (reference sequence). Here the CDR3 DNA reads TGTGCCAGCAGCTCAGGGACTAGCGGGAGTGATCAGGCTGGAAGGCAGTTCTTC. Translating gives CASSSGTSGSDQAGRQFF.

The V and J genes are TRBV27 and TRBJ2-4, with 7 bases identical to TRBD2. The CDR3 contains 17 residues. Germline CDR1 reads MNHEY; CDR2 reads SMNVEV (reference sequence). V was clipped by 2 bases and J by 6 bases; unmatched bases: 13. The CDR3 nucleotides are TGTGCCAGCAGTTTAGGTCCTGTTGTAGCGGGTCTAAACATTCAGTACTTC. Translated: CASSLGPVVAGLNIQYF.

The chain combines TRBV5-6 with TRBJ2-5, with a possible D match to TRBD1 (6 bases). The V end lost 5 bases, the J end lost 2 bases, and 19 bases lay between the germline ends. Germline CDR1 is SGHDT and CDR2 is YYEEEE. The CDR3 totals 16 residues. This chain's CDR3 is CASSEFGGEVQETQYF. CDR3 in DNA: TGTGCCAGCAGTGAGTTTGGGGGCGAAGTACAAGAGACCCAGTACTTC. The full variable domain, its missing parts supplied by reference TRBV5-6 and TRBJ2-5, is DAGVTQSPTHLIKTRGQQVTLRCSPKSGHDTVSWYQQALGQGPQFIFQYYEEEERQRGNFPDRFSGHQFPNYSSELNVNALLLGDSALYLCASSEFGGEVQETQYFGPGTRLLVL.

The count of this clone is one. This chain links TRBV7-9 with TRBJ1-2, with a tentative D call TRBD1 (5 bases). Germline V gives CDR1 SEHNR, CDR2 FQNEAQ (reference sequence). This CDR3 comprises 14 residues. Trimming stripped 0 bases from V and 4 bases from J, with 9 bases between. The CDR3 DNA is TGTGCCAGCAGCTTAGCGAGACAGACCTATGGCTACACCTTC. It codes for CASSLARQTYGYTF.